This T cell receptor (beta chain) was profiled in a study of post-analysis software for immune sequencing data. Study context: The cohort encompassed relapsing-remitting, secondary progressive and progressive-relapsing multiple sclerosis disease courses. Findings of the study overall: Samples from one preparation batch, clustered by F measure, grouped strongly together. There were five or six TRBV segments more frequent in patients than controls, and TRBV5-6, TRBV5-1 and TRBV20-1 were among them. Patients with multiple sclerosis recorded significantly lower normalized Chao1 diversity than controls, the study found.

Incorporated into the TCR beta cDNA libraries were unique molecular identifiers, which served to reduce PCR and sequencing biases. TCRdb ran MiXCR on the PCR reads and lists one entry per CDR3 protein. This table holds some 450,000 distinct CDR3 sequences, around 40% found once. This clonotype was counted only a few times. Its target is not known. Germline values: CDR1 MDHEN, CDR2 SYDVKM. CDR3 length: 16 amino acids. This chain joins TRBV28 and TRBJ2-5; TRBD2 aligns across 9 bases. The end of the DNA is better explained by TRBJ2-7, so the J call may be wrong. The sample was blood. This TCR was recovered from a girl aged 10-17 years with multiple sclerosis. CDR3 region: CASSLYSGSRSYEQYF. CDR3 nucleotide sequence: TGTGCCAGCAGTTTATATAGCGGGAGTAGGTCCTACGAGCAGTACTTC.